Here is one T cell receptor beta chain with its context. These data belong to a study of PD-1 blockade in classical Hodgkin lymphoma. The ends were cut back, 5 bases at V and 6 bases at J, with 22 bases in the middle. The CDR3 loop spans 16 amino acids. The germline gives CDR1 SGHTA, CDR2 FQGTGA. Time point given: cycle 4 day 1 (C4D1), after 6 weeks of nivolumab. The patients all showed relapse after autologous stem cell transplantation, while their brentuximab vedotin exposure varied. Sequencing used immunoSEQ multiplex PCR; TCRdb keeps in-frame clones, though not all of them. The sample holds over 85,000 clones, 85% to 95% seen once.

The TCR comes from a human donor with classical Hodgkin lymphoma. The chain carries TRBV7-3 and TRBJ1-2; tentative D call: TRBD1 (5 bases). This specimen was peripheral blood mononuclear cells (PBMCs), taken before the fourth cycle of nivolumab. CDR3 nucleotide sequence: TGTGCCAGCAGCCCGGCGGGTGGGGGTTTGGGGAATGGCTACACCTTC. It is translated as CASSPAGGGLGNGYTF. Combining the CDR3 with reference TRBV7-3 and TRBJ1-2 gives the whole variable domain GAGVSQTPSNKVTEKGKYVELRCDPISGHTALYWYRQSLGQGPEFLIYFQGTGAADDSGLPNDRFFAVRPEGSVSTLKIQRTERGDSAVYLCASSPAGGGLGNGYTFGSGTRLTVV.